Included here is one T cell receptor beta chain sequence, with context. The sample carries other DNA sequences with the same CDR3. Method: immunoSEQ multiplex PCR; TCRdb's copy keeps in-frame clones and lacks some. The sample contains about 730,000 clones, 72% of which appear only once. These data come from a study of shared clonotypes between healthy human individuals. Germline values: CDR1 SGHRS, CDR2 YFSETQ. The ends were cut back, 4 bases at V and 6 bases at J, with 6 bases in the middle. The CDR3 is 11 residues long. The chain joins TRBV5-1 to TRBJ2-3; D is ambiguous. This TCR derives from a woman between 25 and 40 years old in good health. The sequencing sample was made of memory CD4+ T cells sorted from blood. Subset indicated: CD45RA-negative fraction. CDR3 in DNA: TGCGCCAGCAGCCTAGGGGATACGCAGTATTTT. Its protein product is CASSLGDTQYF.